Detailed here is one T cell receptor beta chain. What it binds is not known. The data originate from a study of OX40 agonist ivuxolimab in advanced cancers. On the study more broadly: Three patients, one with hepatocellular carcinoma and two with cutaneous melanoma, responded partially. Study-level points and caveats: More expanded clones were seen, on average, in CD8+ T cells than in CD4+.

The CDR3 runs to 14 residues. Germline CDR1 and CDR2: LNHNV and YYDKDF (reference sequence). V shed 2 bases, J shed 2 bases, and the junction held 2 bases outside the gene matches. Profiling relied on immunoSEQ multiplex PCR, and the TCRdb table lists in-frame clones only, not all of them. The sample records about 77,000 clones, 87% being singletons. Sequenced material: CD4+ or CD8+ T cells sorted from blood, taken in a trial of the OX40 agonist ivuxolimab. This chain joins TRBV15 and TRBJ2-7; 8 bases agree with TRBD1. The clonotype originates from an adult with an advanced solid tumor such as melanoma, head and neck, liver or kidney cancer. CDR3 loop: CATSRRQGPYEQYF. The CDR3 nucleotides read TGTGCCACCAGCAGAAGACAGGGGCCCTACGAGCAGTACTTC.